A selection of T cell receptor beta chains follows, all from one sample in a study of radiotherapy plus CTLA-4 blockade in lung cancer. Sequenced by immunoSEQ multiplex PCR; TCRdb stores in-frame clones only, minus some. The sample yields 45,000 to 55,000 clones, roughly four fifths seen once. The source material was peripheral blood, sampled from a patient treated with radiotherapy plus ipilimumab. Receptors originate from a human donor with non-small cell lung cancer who had stable disease on radiotherapy plus ipilimumab. Both conserved end residues are part of each CDR3. Fields, in order: J gene, D gene, V gene, clone size, CDR3 protein, CDR3 DNA. The D gene is left open where the match is weak. Some rows mark clone size as missing; the rest say once, few, many or name a class of expanded clone.

TRBJ1-6	.	TRBV2	.	CASSAPVNSPLHF	TGTGCCAGCAGTGCACCGGTTAATTCACCCCTCCACTTT
TRBJ1-6	TRBD1	TRBV7-2	.	CASSPQGTGVSPLHF	TGTGCCAGCAGCCCTCAAGGCACAGGGGTAAGTCCCCTCCACTTT
TRBJ2-6	.	TRBV29-1	few	CSGGTGANVLTF	TGCAGCGGGGGAACTGGGGCCAACGTCCTGACTTTC
TRBJ1-2	TRBD1	TRBV5-8	.	CASSFDRVGGYTF	TGTGCCAGCAGCTTCGACAGGGTGGGTGGCTACACCTTC
TRBJ1-4	.	TRBV18	.	CASSRNQGEVMFF	TGTGCCAGCTCACGAAATCAGGGAGAGGTTATGTTTTTT
TRBJ1-1	TRBD1	TRBV28	.	CASSLGGGRGRTEAFF	TGTGCCAGCAGCTTAGGCGGGGGCAGGGGGCGGACTGAAGCTTTCTTT
TRBJ1-4	TRBD1	TRBV18	.	CASSPPGQGAGRLTNEKLFF	TGTGCCAGCTCACCCCCGGGACAGGGGGCCGGGAGGTTGACTAATGAAAAACTGTTTTTT
TRBJ2-7	.	TRBV9	.	CASSAGGGDEQYF	TGTGCCAGCAGCGCCGGGGGTGGGGACGAGCAGTACTTC
TRBJ2-3	TRBD2	TRBV5-1	.	CASSSSGGSVRDTQYF	TGCGCCAGCAGCTCTAGCGGGGGGAGCGTTCGAGATACGCAGTATTTT
TRBJ2-3	.	TRBV18	.	CASSPVGSGSTDTQYF	TGTGCCAGCTCACCAGTTGGGAGCGGGAGCACAGATACGCAGTATTTT
TRBJ1-5	.	TRBV7-3	few	CASSLQGGSNQPQHF	TGTGCCAGCAGCCTACAGGGTGGGAGCAATCAGCCCCAGCATTTT
TRBJ1-1	.	TRBV6-5	.	CASSRSDSNTEAFF	TGTGCCAGCAGCCGGTCCGACAGTAACACTGAAGCTTTCTTT
TRBJ2-1	TRBD2	TRBV14	.	CASSRKAGGQSYNEQFF	TGTGCCAGCAGCCGAAAAGCGGGGGGGCAATCCTACAATGAGCAGTTCTTC
TRBJ1-5	TRBD1	TRBV11-2	.	CASSWGQGPNQPQHF	TGTGCCAGCAGCTGGGGACAGGGGCCGAATCAGCCCCAGCATTTT
TRBJ1-3	.	TRBV7-2	.	CASSLGGTWGPSGNTIYF	TGTGCCAGCAGCTTAGGCGGGACATGGGGCCCGTCTGGAAACACCATATATTTT
TRBJ1-4	.	TRBV4-1	.	CASSQEGWQGLNEKLFF	TGCGCCAGCAGCCAAGAGGGATGGCAGGGCCTCAATGAAAAACTGTTTTTT
TRBJ1-2	.	TRBV9	.	CASSVEAYRDFGYTF	TGTGCCAGCAGCGTAGAAGCTTACCGGGATTTCGGCTACACCTTC
TRBJ1-6	.	TRBV9	.	CASSVTDDNSPLHF	TGTGCCAGCAGCGTAACGGACGATAATTCACCCCTCCACTTT
TRBJ1-3	.	TRBV19	.	CASSATVSSGNTIYF	TGTGCCAGTAGTGCGACAGTCTCCTCTGGAAACACCATATATTTT
TRBJ1-1	.	TRBV4-1	.	CASSQGAWGENTEAFF	TGCGCCAGCAGCCAAGGGGCTTGGGGAGAGAACACTGAAGCTTTCTTT
TRBJ2-3	TRBD1	TRBV23-1	once	CASSQPAGGSADTQYF	TGCGCCAGCAGTCAACCGGCAGGGGGCAGTGCAGATACGCAGTATTTT
TRBJ1-1	.	TRBV6-5	.	CASSYSMANGFTEAFF	TGTGCCAGCAGTTACTCGATGGCTAACGGCTTCACTGAAGCTTTCTTT
TRBJ2-5	TRBD1	TRBV7-6	.	CASSDLRQGQKTQYF	TGTGCCAGCAGCGATCTGAGACAGGGGCAGAAGACCCAGTACTTC
TRBJ1-2	TRBD1	TRBV2	.	CASAGGQGGYGYTF	TGTGCCAGCGCCGGGGGTCAGGGGGGCTATGGCTACACCTTC
TRBJ1-3	.	TRBV6-1	.	CASSEMSRSGNTIYF	TGTGCCAGCAGTGAAATGAGCCGCTCTGGAAACACCATATATTTT
TRBJ1-4	TRBD1	TRBV30	.	CAWSPGQGIGTNEKLFF	TGTGCCTGGAGCCCGGGACAGGGGATAGGAACTAATGAAAAACTGTTTTTT
TRBJ2-6	.	TRBV9	.	CASSVGSGANVLTF	TGTGCCAGCAGCGTTGGCTCTGGGGCCAACGTCCTGACTTTC
TRBJ1-1	.	TRBV28	once	CASIHENTEAFF	TGTGCCAGCATTCACGAGAACACTGAAGCTTTCTTT
TRBJ1-4	.	TRBV27	once	CASSSWVSNEKLFF	TGTGCCAGCAGTTCCTGGGTGTCTAATGAAAAACTGTTTTTT
TRBJ2-5	.	TRBV5-1	.	CASNRGELQETQYF	TGCGCCAGCAATAGGGGGGAGCTGCAAGAGACCCAGTACTTC
TRBJ1-5	.	TRBV4-2	.	CASSQEGGAGNQPQHF	TGTGCCAGCAGCCAAGAGGGGGGCGCAGGGAATCAGCCCCAGCATTTT
TRBJ1-2	.	TRBV6-5	.	CASRDSSIGGYTF	TGTGCCAGCAGGGACTCCTCTATCGGAGGCTACACCTTC
TRBJ2-7	.	TRBV7-2	few	CASSLTGPPEQYF	TGTGCCAGCAGCTTAACGGGGCCCCCCGAGCAGTACTTC
TRBJ1-3	TRBD1	TRBV2	.	CAEIERGLGGNTIYF	TGTGCCGAAATTGAAAGGGGGCTTGGTGGAAACACCATATATTTT
TRBJ1-2	TRBD1	TRBV5-4	few	CASSLGQGGYGYTF	TGTGCCAGCAGCTTGGGACAGGGAGGCTATGGCTACACCTTC
TRBJ1-1	.	TRBV18	.	CASSPAAGGVTEAFF	TGTGCCAGCTCACCGGCAGCGGGGGGCGTCACTGAAGCTTTCTTT
TRBJ2-3	TRBD2	TRBV27	.	CASSPKLAGATDTQYF	TGTGCCAGCAGTCCCAAATTAGCGGGGGCCACAGATACGCAGTATTTT
TRBJ1-2	TRBD1	TRBV5-1	.	CASSLAGRGQGGYTF	TGCGCCAGCAGCTTGGCGGGCAGGGGGCAAGGAGGCTACACCTTC
TRBJ1-1	TRBD1	TRBV5-6	.	CASSSSQTWTGMNTEAFF	TGTGCCAGCAGCTCGAGCCAAACCTGGACAGGGATGAACACTGAAGCTTTCTTT
TRBJ1-5	.	TRBV6-5	.	CASSITGTLQPQHF	TGTGCCAGCAGTATTACCGGGACACTTCAGCCCCAGCATTTT
TRBJ1-3	TRBD1	TRBV10-2	.	CATLSGGSGNTIYF	TGCGCCACCCTCTCAGGGGGCTCCGGAAACACCATATATTTT
TRBJ2-3	.	TRBV18	.	CASSLRLPANTDTQYF	TGTGCCAGCTCACTCCGCCTCCCAGCCAACACAGATACGCAGTATTTT
TRBJ1-2	.	TRBV18	.	CASSPSNYGYTF	TGTGCCAGCTCACCAAGTAACTATGGCTACACCTTC
TRBJ2-1	TRBD1	TRBV11-3	.	CASSPQGQGSNEQFF	TGTGCCAGCAGCCCTCAGGGACAGGGAAGCAATGAGCAGTTCTTC
TRBJ2-5	.	TRBV19	.	CASSILRGAGPLQETQYF	TGTGCCAGTAGTATTTTAAGGGGGGCAGGACCCCTCCAAGAGACCCAGTACTTC
TRBJ1-1	TRBD1	TRBV11-1	.	CASSPTGGRTEAFF	TGTGCCAGCAGCCCGACAGGGGGCCGAACTGAAGCTTTCTTT
TRBJ2-4	.	TRBV6-1	.	CASSETTDRVAKNIQYF	TGTGCCAGCAGTGAAACCACGGACAGAGTAGCCAAAAACATTCAGTACTTC
TRBJ1-5	.	TRBV10-2	.	CASSPSRDSNQPQHF	TGCGCCAGCAGTCCGTCCCGGGACAGCAATCAGCCCCAGCATTTT
TRBJ1-2	.	TRBV4-2	.	CASSQVMTGTDSNYGYTF	TGTGCCAGCAGCCAAGTGATGACCGGGACTGATTCTAACTATGGCTACACCTTC
TRBJ2-4	.	TRBV19	.	CASSIQKGSKNIQYF	TGTGCCAGTAGTATTCAAAAGGGTTCCAAAAACATTCAGTACTTC
TRBJ2-7	TRBD1	TRBV18	.	CASSPPGQTSYEQYF	TGTGCCAGCTCACCTCCGGGACAGACCTCCTACGAGCAGTACTTC
TRBJ1-6	.	TRBV6-5	few	CASSYSGPRDSPLHF	TGTGCCAGCAGTTACTCAGGGCCTAGGGATTCACCCCTCCACTTT